This TCR beta chain was captured in a study of shared clonotypes between healthy human individuals. Study-wide background: Each donor's CD4 naive and CD4 memory cells filled three plates apiece, CD8 naive two, and CD8 memory one.

As to this clone: The identical CDR3 is also encoded by other nucleotide sequences in the sample.

Clones were sequenced by immunoSEQ multiplex PCR, and TCRdb holds only the in-frame ones, with some missing. The data contain over a million clones, 95% to 97% of them singletons. This TCR came from a man aged 25-40 years in good health. The specimen sequenced was naive CD4+ T cells sorted from blood. Subset given: CD45RA+ positively selected.

CDR3 bases: TGTGCCAGCAGTCTGGAGGGTCAGCCCCAGCATTTT. Amino acids: CASSLEGQPQHF. The V call is TRBV28, the J call TRBJ1-5; D is undetermined. Trimming removed 5 bases at V and 6 bases at J, with 8 bases between. Germline V gives CDR1 MDHEN, CDR2 SYDVKM. The CDR3 runs to 12 residues.